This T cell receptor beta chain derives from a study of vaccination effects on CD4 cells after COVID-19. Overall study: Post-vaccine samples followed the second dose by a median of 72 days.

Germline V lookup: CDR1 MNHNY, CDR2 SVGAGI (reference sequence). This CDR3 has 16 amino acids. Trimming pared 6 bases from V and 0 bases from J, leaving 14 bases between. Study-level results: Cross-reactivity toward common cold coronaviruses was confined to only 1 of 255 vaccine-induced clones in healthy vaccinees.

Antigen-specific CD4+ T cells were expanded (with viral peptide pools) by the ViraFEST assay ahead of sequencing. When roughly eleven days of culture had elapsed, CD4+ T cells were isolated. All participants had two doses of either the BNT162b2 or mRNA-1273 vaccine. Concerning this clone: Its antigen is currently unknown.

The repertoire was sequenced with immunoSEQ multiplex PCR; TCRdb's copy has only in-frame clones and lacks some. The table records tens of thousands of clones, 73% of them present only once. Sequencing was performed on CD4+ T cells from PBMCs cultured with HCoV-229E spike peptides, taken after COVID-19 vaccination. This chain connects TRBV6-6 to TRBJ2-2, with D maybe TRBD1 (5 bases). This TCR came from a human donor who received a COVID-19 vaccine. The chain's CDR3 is CASRQYDSPNTGELFF. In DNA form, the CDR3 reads TGTGCCAGCAGACAATACGACAGCCCGAACACCGGGGAGCTGTTTTTT.